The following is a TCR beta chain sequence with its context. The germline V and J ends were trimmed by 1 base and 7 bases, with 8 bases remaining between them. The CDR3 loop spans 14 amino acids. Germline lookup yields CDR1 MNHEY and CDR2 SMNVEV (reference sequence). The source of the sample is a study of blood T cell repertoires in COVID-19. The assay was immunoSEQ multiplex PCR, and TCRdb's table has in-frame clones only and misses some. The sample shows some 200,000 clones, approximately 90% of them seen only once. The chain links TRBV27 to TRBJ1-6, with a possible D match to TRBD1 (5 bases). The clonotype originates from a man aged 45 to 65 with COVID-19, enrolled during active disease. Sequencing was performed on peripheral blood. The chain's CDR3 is CASSLWGTNSPLHF. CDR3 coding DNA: TGTGCCAGCAGTTTATGGGGCACGAATTCACCCCTCCACTTT.